One TCR beta chain is described in this entry. Its antigen target is currently unknown. Base qualities were left out, and no much larger clone turns up one base away. These data are taken from a study of a mutant IDH1 vaccine in newly diagnosed glioma (dated by TCRdb to the early 2020s). For the wider study: Patients received eight vaccinations in weeks 1, 3, 5, 7, 11, 15, 19 and 23, corresponding to visits V03 through V10. Before enrollment, patients had received standard therapy of radiotherapy alone, temozolomide alone, or radiochemotherapy with temozolomide; most received the combination. In the chemotherapy-containing groups, vaccination started alongside temozolomide cycles, whereas in patients who had radiotherapy alone it started 4-6 weeks after radiotherapy. Of the roughly 31 treated patients, roughly 60% were male and approximately 40% were female, and the mean age was roughly 40 years. Peripheral blood was drawn at six visits: V03 (baseline), V05, V07, V10, V12 and V13. Longitudinal TCRB deep sequencing was done for 25 to 30 treated patients, wherever samples were available for exploratory analyses.

General findings and caveats noted by the study authors: Across multiple MHC alleles, vaccine-induced immune responses were seen in approximately 93% of patients. According to the authors, sample limitations meant that analyses of patient blood samples could not be reproduced. Availability determined which PBMC samples were chosen for TCRB deep sequencing. No apparent relationship was observed between pseudoprogression and alterations in the top peripheral T cell clonotypes detected by TCRB sequencing.

The time point label for this specimen denotes: week 23, last vaccination. Each vaccine dose, consisting of 300 ug of a 20-mer mutant IDH1 peptide in Montanide, was administered subcutaneously with topical imiquimod. Newly diagnosed WHO grade 3 or 4 IDH1-mutant astrocytomas showing loss of nuclear ATRX were present in the donors. The samples were drawn from NOA16, a multicentre, single-arm, open-label phase I trial in Germany that tested a mutant IDH1 peptide vaccine in humans for the first time. Genomic DNA for TCRB sequencing was extracted from EDTA blood using the DNeasy Blood and Tissue Kit. Receptors were amplified or captured by the immunoSEQ multiplex PCR assay. Rearranged TCR beta chain sequences were amplified using the hsTCRB Kit according to the manufacturer's protocol. Sequencing of TCRB libraries was carried out on an Illumina MiSeq. As for how the authors treated the data: The proprietary platform of the kit vendor was used for demultiplexing, trimming and gene mapping. Drawn from immuneACCESS, this table holds only the in-frame rearrangements with V and J called that TCRdb kept. Clones are partly lost; checked studies trace under half to an unresolved V gene and leave the rest unexplained. V, J and clone size are those of that table, while D and trimming were read from the DNA. Counted in this sample were more than 25,000 clones; over 75% of them appeared once. The ten largest clones add up to 2.5% of the sample.

According to the germline V gene, CDR1 reads SGDLS and CDR2 reads YYNGEE. Trimming at the junction amounts to 0 bases on V and 6 bases on J, and the germline ends lie 7 bases apart. Including the terminal cysteine and phenylalanine, the CDR3 comprises 13 residues. Just the 39-base CDR3 DNA is kept, in frame starting at base 1. The input for sequencing was PBMCs, taken from a glioma patient whose treatment included an IDH1 peptide vaccine. This receptor was obtained from a man in his forties or fifties with glioma. The sequence joins TRBV9 to TRBJ1-5; the D gene assignment is ambiguous. For the CDR3, the sequence is CASSVGGSQPQHF. The DNA sequence follows: TGTGCCAGCAGCGTAGGGGGTTCTCAGCCCCAGCATTTT.